The entry below describes one TCR beta chain. What it binds is unknown. Sequencing used immunoSEQ multiplex PCR; TCRdb keeps in-frame clones, though not all of them. The table records just over 35,000 clones, over 60% of them present only once. This sample is part of a study of CD4 T cells in relation to SARS-CoV-2 and coronaviruses. Study-wide background: ViraFEST: approximately ten-day antigen culture of PBMCs, then TCR beta CDR3 sequencing.

CDR1 and CDR2 from the germline V gene are GTSNPN and SVGIG (reference sequence). V was clipped by 3 bases and J by 4 bases; unmatched bases: 2. This CDR3 spans 12 amino acids. Sequencing was done on a sample of memory CD4+ T cells from PBMCs, cultured in vitro. The chain combines TRBV30 with TRBJ1-2, with 7 bases that match TRBD1. The sequence was obtained from an adult with COVID-19. CDR3 sequence: CAWSRDSYGYTF. CDR3 in DNA: TGTGCCTGGAGCAGGGACAGCTATGGCTACACCTTC. Complete variable domain (other parts from reference TRBV30 and TRBJ1-2): SQTIHQWPATLVQPVGSPLSLECTVEGTSNPNLYWYRQAAGRGLQLLFYSVGIGQISSEVPQNLSASRPQDRQFILSSKKLLLSDSGFYLCAWSRDSYGYTFGSGTRLTVV.